This entry features one TCR beta chain sequence. Its antigen is unknown. This specimen comes from a study of OX40 agonist ivuxolimab in advanced cancers. Overall study context: Earlier treatment with anti-PD-1, anti-PD-L1 or anti-CTLA-4 was permitted, and 30% to 40% had received some. Findings and limits, study-wide: Relatively little clonal expansion, among the lowest observed, appeared in partial responders at 0.1-3.0 mg/kg. Some nonresponders additionally presented with little normalized T-cell clonal expansion.

This CDR3 comprises 14 residues. V dropped 5 bases and J dropped 6; count of bases not matched to a gene: 6. Germline loops: CDR1 SEHNR, CDR2 FQNEAQ (reference sequence). Sequencing used immunoSEQ multiplex PCR; TCRdb keeps in-frame clones, though not all of them. The table records 50,000 to 65,000 clones, over 75% of them present only once. The sequence came from an adult with an advanced solid tumor such as melanoma, head and neck, liver or kidney cancer. The V and J genes are TRBV7-9 and TRBJ2-2; 7 nucleotides align to TRBD2. The sequencing used CD4+ or CD8+ T cells sorted from blood, collected in a trial of the OX40 agonist ivuxolimab. The CDR3 DNA sequence: TGTGCCAGCAGCCCGGGGGGTTTTCCCGGGGAGCTGTTTTTT. Its protein is CASSPGGFPGELFF.